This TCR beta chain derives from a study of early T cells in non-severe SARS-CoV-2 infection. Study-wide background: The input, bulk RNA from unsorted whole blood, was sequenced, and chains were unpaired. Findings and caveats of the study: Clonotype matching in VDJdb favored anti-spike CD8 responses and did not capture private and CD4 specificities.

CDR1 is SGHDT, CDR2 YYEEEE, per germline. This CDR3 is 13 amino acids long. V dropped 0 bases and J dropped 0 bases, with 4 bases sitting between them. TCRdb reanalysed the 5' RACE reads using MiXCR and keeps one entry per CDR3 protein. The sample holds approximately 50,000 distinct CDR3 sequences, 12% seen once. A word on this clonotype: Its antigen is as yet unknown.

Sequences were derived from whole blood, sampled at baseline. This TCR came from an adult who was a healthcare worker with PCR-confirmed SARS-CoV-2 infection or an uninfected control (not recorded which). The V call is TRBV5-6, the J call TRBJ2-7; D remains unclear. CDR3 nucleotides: TGTGCCAGCAGCTTGGATCCCTCCTACGAGCAGTACTTC. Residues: CASSLDPSYEQYF. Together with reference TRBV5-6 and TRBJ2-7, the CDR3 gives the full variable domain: DAGVTQSPTHLIKTRGQQVTLRCSPKSGHDTVSWYQQALGQGPQFIFQYYEEEERQRGNFPDRFSGHQFPNYSSELNVNALLLGDSALYLCASSLDPSYEQYFGPGTRLTVT.